The clone carrying this T cell receptor beta chain was counted only a few times. Its antigen is still unknown. Quantitative 5'-RACE was performed with molecular barcodes, and it yielded the TCR beta libraries. From the 5' RACE reads, TCRdb called clonotypes with MiXCR, one entry per CDR3 protein. The sample shows hundreds of thousands of distinct CDR3 sequences, approximately 12% of them seen only once. This sample is drawn from a study of CD8 T cells in ankylosing spondylitis. Germline values: CDR1 LNHNV, CDR2 YYDKDF (reference sequence). Trimming cost V 0 bases and J 6 bases, with 14 bases left between them. The CDR3 loop spans 15 amino acids. Points from the study as a whole: Researchers report that disease-linked clones proved CD8+ and relatively rare in peripheral blood. The clones that were linked to disease were reported to be significantly enriched in matched synovial fluid samples from ankylosing spondylitis patients. A TCR beta motif of eight highly homologous variants appeared characteristic of ankylosing spondylitis blood.

The chain links TRBV15 to TRBJ1-1; D is ambiguous. The sample was blood, either unsorted or a sorted T cell fraction (not recorded which). This TCR derives from a male donor with ankylosing spondylitis. CDR3 amino acids: CATSRDRRRAAEAFF. The CDR3 DNA follows: TGTGCCACCAGCAGAGATCGACGGAGGGCAGCTGAAGCTTTCTTT.